The T cell receptor beta chain under discussion was sequenced for a study of intratumoral heterogeneity in liver cancer. Looking at the study overall: Across the full roughly 15-patient cohort, most patients were male and the median age was about 63 years. RNA-seq, DNA sequencing, TCR-seq and SNP array data from multiple regions of hepatocellular carcinoma specimens were combined in the study to investigate intratumor heterogeneity. The full cohort included around 72 multiregional samples from approximately 14 HCC patients, consisting of roughly 50 tumoral regions and some 20 adjacent nontumoral regions. Findings and caveats that apply to the study as a whole: A relatively low patient number and under-sampled tumor-infiltrating lymphocyte representation were acknowledged by the authors as limitations.

Early-stage hepatocellular carcinoma was present in all patients, and no therapy was administered to any patient before surgical resection. Sampled areas lacked macroscopic evidence of necrosis or hemorrhage. Multiple regions from two patients underwent TCR sequencing (ImmunoSeq). Each frozen resection tissue sample was taken at least 1 cm away from every other sample. Samples labelled N were derived from nontumoral liver tissue adjacent to the tumor. Genomic DNA was isolated from bulk tissue with the DNeasy blood and tissue kit. Using the immunoSEQ assay, the TCR beta chain CDR3 regions were sequenced from genomic DNA. Primers annealing to V and J segments amplified rearranged VDJ segments. In the original analysis: The ImmunoSeq Analyzer software was used to compute clonality and richness metrics. Differentially abundant clones between regions were identified using Fisher's exact test plus a beta-binomial method for added stringency. The immuneACCESS repertoire file appears here via TCRdb, limited to in-frame rearrangements. These files lack a portion of the clones; in checked studies, under half of the deficit traces to unresolved V genes, and the cause of the others is not known. V and J calls plus clone size are reproduced from that table; the DNA served to infer D and trimming. For this sample the table gives 20,000 to 25,000 clones, of which around 73% were detected only once. Of the sample, 17% falls within the top ten clones.

Points on this clone: This clone's antigen is unknown. Qualities for individual bases were not recorded, and no much larger clone is one base off.

The CDR3 contains 12 residues, cysteine and phenylalanine counted. Only CDR3 DNA is held: 36 bases, read in frame from base 1. CDR1 and CDR2, looked up from the germline V gene (reference sequence), are SEHNR and FQNEAQ. Trimming takes 2 bases from V and 6 bases from J, and the germline ends sit 8 bases apart. This sequence was found in a woman in her seventies with hepatocellular carcinoma. The sequence is built from TRBV7-9 and TRBJ2-7, and possibly TRBD1, on 5 matching bases. Sequencing was performed on tumor-adjacent normal tissue, taken before any cancer treatment. CDR3 region: CASSLSGLEQYF. The DNA reads as follows: TGTGCCAGCAGCTTATCAGGGCTCGAGCAGTACTTC.